The present T cell receptor beta chain was sequenced within a study of cytomegalovirus exposure and HLA in healthy donors. PCR was performed using 60 Vbeta and 13 Jbeta primers. The assay was immunoSEQ multiplex PCR, and TCRdb's table has in-frame clones only and misses some. The data contain some 150,000 clones, 70% to 85% of them singletons. The germline CDR1 and CDR2 sequences are KGHSH and LQKENI. Trimming cost V 3 bases and J 3 bases, with 8 bases left between them. There are 13 residues in the CDR3. Study-level results: Presence/absence analyses took donor sequencing depth as roughly uniform. Later examination showed HLA-associated TCR beta chains had greater clonal expansion than equally common others.

As regards this clone: Antigen unknown.

The source of this sequence is a woman aged 25 to 39 in good health and CMV-seronegative. The rearrangement links TRBV18 to TRBJ1-1, with D possibly TRBD1 on 5 matching bases. Sequencing was carried out using PBMCs. The CDR3, as DNA: TGTGCCAGCTCACCCCAGGGCCACACTGAAGCTTTCTTT. It translates to CASSPQGHTEAFF. The whole variable domain, filled in from reference TRBV18 and TRBJ1-1, reads NAGVMQNPRHLVRRRGQEARLRCSPMKGHSHVYWYRQLPEEGLKFMVYLQKENIIDESGMPKERFSAEFPKEGPSILRIQQVVRGDSAAYFCASSPQGHTEAFFGQGTRLTVV.